The 17 T cell receptor beta chains in this list originate from one sample, sequenced in a study of OX40 agonist ivuxolimab in advanced cancers. Here immunoSEQ multiplex PCR was the method, and the copy in TCRdb shows in-frame clones only, minus some. The top ten hold around 4.3% of the sample, which has some 50,000 clones, roughly 80% seen once. Source: CD4+ or CD8+ T cells sorted from blood, taken in a trial of the OX40 agonist ivuxolimab. The receptor set was obtained from an adult with an advanced solid tumor such as melanoma, head and neck, liver or kidney cancer.

The chain combines TRBV27 with TRBJ1-4, with D unresolved. The CDR3 has 13 residues. V shed 3 bases and J shed 5 bases, with 7 bases lying between them. CDR1 and CDR2 (germline): MNHEY, SMNVEV (reference sequence). CDR3: CASSLWRNEKLFF. The CDR3 DNA is TGTGCCAGCAGTTTGTGGAGGAATGAAAAACTGTTTTTT.

V usage is TRBV7-9 and J usage is TRBJ2-1, with 11 bases that match TRBD2. V shed 5 bases and J 0 bases; nucleotides not matched to a gene: 9. The CDR3 is 18 residues long. Germline loops: CDR1 SEHNR, CDR2 FQNEAQ (reference sequence). The CDR3, as DNA: TGTGCCAGCAGCGATCCCCGGACTAGCGGGTTCTCCTACAATGAGCAGTTCTTC. Protein product: CASSDPRTSGFSYNEQFF.

The chain is built from TRBV6-1 and TRBJ1-1; D may be TRBD1 (5 bases). Trimming shortened V by 0 bases and J by 5 bases, and 7 bases separated the two germline ends. The CDR3 has 13 amino acids. Germline V CDR1 and CDR2: MNHNS, SASEGT. CDR3 nucleotide sequence: TGTGCCAGCAGTGAAGCTCCAGGGACTGAAGCTTTCTTT. Its translation is CASSEAPGTEAFF.

The V call is TRBV5-4, the J call TRBJ2-7; perhaps D is TRBD1 or TRBD2 (5 bases each). The V end was cut by 4 bases, the J end by 2 bases, with 16 bases between. Germline V gives CDR1 SGHNT, CDR2 YYREEE (reference sequence). The length of the CDR3 is 15 residues. The DNA of the CDR3 is TGTGCCAGCAGCGGCCCGGGGCCGTTCGCCTACGAGCAGTACTTC. Translated, it gives CASSGPGPFAYEQYF.

On this clone itself: The same CDR3 also results from other DNA sequences found in this sample. CDR3 in DNA: TGTGCCAGCAGCCCCCGATTTAATGAGCAGTTCTTC. Translated: CASSPRFNEQFF. This sequence joins TRBV11-2 and TRBJ2-1; D ambiguous. The CDR3 covers 12 residues. V gave up 5 bases and J gave up 7 bases, with 9 bases separating them. Germline V gene lookup returns CDR1 SGHAT and CDR2 FQNNGV. Filled out from reference TRBV11-2 and TRBJ2-1, the complete variable domain reads EAGVAQSPRYKIIEKRQSVAFWCNPISGHATLYWYQQILGQGPKLLIQFQNNGVVDDSQLPKDRFSAERLKGVDSTLKIQPAKLEDSAVYLCASSPRFNEQFFGPGTRLTVL.

This clone was seen once. The chain employs TRBV6-1 and TRBJ1-5; 7 bases agree with TRBD1. V shed 6 bases and J 3 bases; nucleotides not matched to a gene: 5. The CDR3 is 14 amino acids. Per germline, CDR1 MNHNS and CDR2 SASEGT. Here the CDR3 reads CASSRGQYNQPQHF. DNA of the CDR3: TGTGCCAGCAGCCGGGGACAGTACAATCAGCCCCAGCATTTT.

The chain carries TRBV19 and TRBJ2-5, with 7 nucleotides matching TRBD1. Germline CDR1 is LNHDA and CDR2 is SQIVND (reference sequence). The CDR3 contains 15 residues. J gave up 2 bases and V 4 bases, and 7 bases lay outside the gene matches. CDR3 DNA: TGTGCCAGTAGTAGAGGGACAGACCTACAAGAGACCCAGTACTTC. Its translation is CASSRGTDLQETQYF.

This chain connects TRBV16 to TRBJ2-3; possibly TRBD1 for D (6 bases). The V end lost 0 bases, the J end lost 2 bases, and 9 bases lay between the germline ends. Per germline, CDR1 KGHSY and CDR2 FQNENV. The CDR3 is made up of 15 amino acids. CDR3 amino acids: CASSQSWTATDTQYF. In DNA, the CDR3 is TGTGCCAGCAGCCAATCGTGGACAGCCACAGATACGCAGTATTTT.

This sequence joins TRBV5-1 and TRBJ2-5; 8 bases align to TRBD1. The CDR3 is made up of 12 amino acids. The junction had 5 bases not matched to a gene; V was cut back by 0 bases and J by 13 bases. Germline V CDR1 and CDR2: SGHRS, YFSETQ. In nucleotides, the CDR3 is TGCGCCAGCAGCTTGGATGGACAGGGAGGGTACTTC. Residues: CASSLDGQGGYF.

The chain uses TRBV25-1 and TRBJ2-7, with TRBD1 identical over 7 bases. V gave up 7 bases and J gave up 4 bases; unmatched junction bases: 10. The CDR3 consists of 14 residues. CDR1 and CDR2 from the germline V gene are MGHDK and SYGVNS. CDR3 amino acids: CASTEGAPPYEQYF. CDR3 bases: TGTGCCAGCACCGAGGGGGCCCCGCCTTACGAGCAGTACTTC.

This clone was counted once. The V gene is TRBV10-1, the J gene TRBJ2-3; D perhaps matches TRBD1 (5 bases). The V gene's germline CDR1 is WNHNN and CDR2 SYGVQD (reference sequence). Trimming shortened V by 4 bases and J by 1 base, and 12 bases separated the two germline ends. This CDR3 has 15 amino acids. The CDR3 DNA is TGCGCCAGCAGTGGAGGACAAGGGGGCACAGATACGCAGTATTTT. Translation: CASSGGQGGTDTQYF.

The V call is TRBV5-1, the J call TRBJ2-1, with D maybe TRBD2 (5 bases). Germline CDR1 reads SGHRS; CDR2 reads YFSETQ. The V end was cut by 6 bases, the J end by 0 bases, with 13 bases between. The CDR3 loop spans 15 amino acids. Written as DNA, the CDR3 is TGCGCCAGCACGTCTAGCATCCGCTCCTACAATGAGCAGTTCTTC. This encodes CASTSSIRSYNEQFF.

This chain's CDR3 is CASTPTANTEAFF. In DNA, the CDR3 is TGTGCCAGCACCCCGACAGCGAACACTGAAGCTTTCTTT. The rearrangement uses TRBV6-6 and TRBJ1-1, with D possibly matching TRBD1 (5 bases). The V gene's germline CDR1 is MNHNY and CDR2 SVGAGI (reference sequence). V dropped 7 bases and J dropped 1 base, with 10 bases sitting between them. This CDR3 comprises 13 residues.

The chain uses TRBV4-2 and TRBJ2-3, with D possibly matching TRBD2 (5 bases). Germline loops: CDR1 LGHNA, CDR2 YNFKEQ. V dropped 0 bases and J dropped 0 bases, with 10 bases sitting between them. This CDR3 comprises 16 residues. CDR3 nucleotides: TGTGCCAGCAGCCAAGAAAGAGCGGTAAGCACAGATACGCAGTATTTT. Its protein product is CASSQERAVSTDTQYF.

V and J are TRBV7-2 and TRBJ1-5; D possibly corresponds to TRBD1 (6 bases). The V gene lost 0 bases and the J gene lost 6 bases, with 18 bases spanning the gap. Per the germline V gene, CDR1 is SGHTA and CDR2 is FQGNSA. The CDR3 runs 17 residues. The CDR3: CASSLAGGTPFLQPQHF. The CDR3 nucleotides read TGTGCCAGCAGCTTAGCGGGCGGGACACCATTTCTTCAGCCCCAGCATTTT.

J is TRBJ2-7 and V is TRBV6-5; no clear D gene. The CDR3 length is 12 residues. The V and J ends lost 5 bases and 5 bases respectively, with 10 bases between them. Germline CDR1 and CDR2: MNHEY and SVGAGI. The CDR3 is CASSGGRHEQYF. The CDR3 DNA is TGTGCCAGCAGTGGTGGGCGCCACGAGCAGTACTTC.

V is TRBV18 and J is TRBJ1-1; D is unresolved. The V gene lost 2 bases and the J gene lost 1 base, with 5 bases spanning the gap. CDR1 and CDR2 from the germline V gene are KGHSH and LQKENI. The CDR3 extends over 13 amino acids. In DNA form, the CDR3 reads TGTGCCAGCTCACCAAACAAGAACACTGAAGCTTTCTTT. Residues: CASSPNKNTEAFF.